Described below is a single T cell receptor (beta chain) sequence and its context. Its recognized antigen is unknown. CDR1 and CDR2 are read off the germline V gene (reference sequence) as SEHNR and FQNEAQ. Measured from the cysteine to the phenylalanine, the CDR3 is 15 residues long. CDR3 DNA only is kept here, 45 bases in frame from base 1. V trim: 5 bases; J trim: 4 bases; unmatched bases: 6. The library came from the immunoSEQ multiplex PCR assay. For the multiplex PCR, a mixture combining 60 forward primers for TCR Vbeta segments and 13 reverse primers for TCR Jbeta segments was used. The CDR3 region of rearranged TCR beta genes was amplified from genomic DNA with a multiplex PCR assay. The amplified TCR beta libraries were sequenced on the Illumina HiSeq System as 87-base-pair reads. The paper's data handling went like this. A later analysis tallied 75 million to 95 million unique TCR beta chains across the 666 repertoires, and around 10 million of those chains were shared by two or more donors. Raw reads were error-corrected and collapsed into unique sequences by a nearest-neighbor algorithm in which closely related sequences were merged to remove PCR and sequencing errors. V, D and J gene segments were assigned by aligning CDR3 sequences to IMGT reference sequences. For a sequence to be retained, a match of at least six nucleotides was required to both a V gene segment and a J gene segment. Rearrangements were called productive when the CDR3 lacked stop codons and stayed in frame with V and J; all others were non-productive. Following IMGT convention, CDR3 was defined as the stretch from the second conserved V-encoded cysteine to the conserved J-encoded phenylalanine. Sequences without an unambiguous match to a single V gene segment were excluded from the earlier analysis of over 500 of the donors. In an earlier analysis of a few hundred of the donors, a V segment was called functional when productive rearrangements were above 56.7%, and segregating when the standard deviation between donors exceeded 5%. To diagnose cytomegalovirus status from the catalog of TCR beta chain sequences, a statistical classification framework was built. In a later analysis, TCR nucleotide sequences were compared against IMGT/GENE-DB human TR gene sequences so that V and J genes could be assigned. In a later analysis, CDR3 sequences and most-parsimonious VDJ recombination scenarios were assigned using the TCRdist pipeline. In a later analysis, each TCR beta chain was defined by its CDR3 amino acid sequence together with its V-gene family, and reads lacking a unique V-gene family were excluded. To address suspected cross-contamination and a sequencing artifact, a later analysis removed roughly 580 highly shared, low-generation-probability nucleotide sequences. In a later analysis, a clonal expansion index for each public chain was calculated from normalized within-repertoire ranks of inferred template counts. In a later analysis, generation probabilities were computed with a VDJ recombination model fitted to out-of-frame rearrangements, and the resulting probabilities were checked against IGoR. A later analysis scored TCR-TCR, TCR-HLA and TCR-CMV co-occurrence with hypergeometric tests, applying a repertoire-size bias correction to TCR pairs. A later analysis estimated false discovery rates by permuting HLA or CMV assignments 20 times. A later analysis grouped co-occurring TCRs with DBSCAN, adding TCRdist sequence similarity when clustering within HLA-allele-positive subsets. Repertoires with fewer than 30,000 or more than 120,000 public chains, plus five repertoires with anomalous nucleotide sharing, were excluded from co-occurrence clustering. Here the immuneACCESS table is served through TCRdb, limited to in-frame sequences with V and J called. Missing clones are a known gap in these copies; in checked studies unresolved V genes cover under half, and the rest lacks a known reason. The DNA was the basis for D and trimming; V, J and clone size are from that table. This sample's table lists about 200,000 clones. The top ten constitute around 0.74% of the sample.

This specimen belongs to a study of cytomegalovirus exposure and HLA in healthy donors (dated by TCRdb to the late 2010s). General notes on the study: An earlier analysis of approximately 640 of the donors reported about 250 Gb of sequence data and 117 million unique TCR beta sequences from 190 million or so T cells. Roughly 300 gigabases of sequencing data and some 85 million unique TCR sequences were included in an early release covering roughly 600 HLA-typed donors. Among the roughly 400 genotyped donors, around 81% belonged to the genetic ancestry cluster associated with self-reported Caucasian donors. The aim of the study was to test whether cataloging public T cell receptors could identify signatures of past pathogen exposure. The T cell repertoires of some 670 subjects were profiled by immunosequencing and related to cytomegalovirus serostatus. Along with the approximately 620-subject first cohort, a separate validation cohort of over 90 different subjects was used. To predict cytomegalovirus infection status, the study brought together high-throughput TCR immunosequencing, statistical association of individual TCRs with disease status, and machine learning. To study patterns of TCR occurrence, a later analysis re-analyzed previously published TCR beta repertoires from more than 550 donors and added high-resolution HLA genotyping. The later analysis used no new phenotypic data to find candidate immune exposures, relying instead on TCR beta sequences and their occurrence across donors. An earlier analysis of approximately 640 of the donors applied high-throughput TCR beta sequencing to assess whether each TCR beta V gene segment acted as functional or pseudogenic. Donor age, sex, ethnicity and CMV serostatus were collected together with the repertoire data. Genome-wide SNP genotypes for about 60% of the 666 donors were used in a later genetic analysis, which treated that subset as a discovery cohort. Every repertoire in the discovery cohort had been generated on one and the same sequencing platform. HLA typing included class I and class II loci at four-digit resolution. The number of typed donors differed by locus: about 620-640 for A, B, C, DRB1 and DQB1; approximately 520 for DQA1; some 590 for DPA1; and around 470 for DPB1. Because of strong linkage in the cohort, five DR-DQ haplotypes were treated as single units for association and clustering. Among a few hundred genotyped donors of the cohort, an average of roughly 240,000 unique TCR beta nucleotide sequences were sequenced per donor, roughly 20% of them non-productive. What the research found in general, with its limitations: The 87-base-pair reads could not distinguish some IMGT-functional V segments, including TRBV6-2 and TRBV6-3, so those segments were excluded. Assigning TCR associations to individual alleles was difficult when HLA alleles, especially DR and DQ, strongly co-occurred. Most CMV-associated TCR beta chains appeared to be HLA-restricted in a later analysis, and the HLA associations seemed to be driven largely by CMV exposure. Linkage disequilibrium might explain the correlated functional status among segregating V segments, but an unknown experimental factor could not be ruled out. Across donors, most TCR sequences were observed very rarely, whereas some public TCRs were present in many individuals. In a later genetic analysis, a missense DCLRE1C variant was associated with V-gene and J-gene trimming of TCR beta chains, and the association was replicated in an independent cohort. In an earlier analysis of a few hundred of the donors, most TCR beta V segments were observed in productive rearrangements about 87% or about 30% of the time, broadly matching IMGT annotations. A later analysis found that HLA-associated TCR beta chains were more clonally expanded and had lower generation probabilities than equally common non-associated chains. The sequencing pipeline was judged likely to have produced a cluster of highly shared sequence variants as a technical artifact. According to a later genetic analysis, donors in an Asian-associated ancestry cluster had fewer N-insertions in productive TCRs than the approximately 710-donor mean. In a later analysis, several top co-occurrence clusters were reported to appear linked to parvovirus B19, influenza, CMV and Epstein-Barr virus. In a later analysis, the rate of TCR association differed among HLA loci, with DRB1 alleles having the most associated TCRs and HLA-C alleles having the fewest. In the study, 164 TCR beta chains were listed as associated with cytomegalovirus. Three of the identified cytomegalovirus-associated TCR beta chains were confirmed in vitro to be specific for cytomegalovirus antigens. The authors suggested that the approach could potentially be extended to other disease states and immunological phenotypes. This cohort had only TCR beta chains sequenced, and the lack of alpha or paired-chain data limited which features could be detected. Immune exposure information for the cohort was limited to CMV serostatus. In a later analysis, about 16,000 TCR beta sequences were associated with specific HLA alleles at a false discovery rate of 0.05. The presence/absence analyses assumed that sequencing depth was roughly uniform across donors, and that assumption may not be true. Because counts were too low, more than 15 rarely observed V segments, including chromosome 9 orphons, were excluded from the earlier analysis of under 650 of the donors. HLA typing was unavailable for some donors at each locus, so association tests used only the typed subset. Cytomegalovirus status was reported to be diagnosed by the classifier with high specificity and sensitivity in both the original and validation cohorts. A further reported finding was that TCR beta sequences accurately predicted the HLA-A and HLA-B alleles for most subjects in the first cohort.

The cohort consisted of some 670 healthy bone marrow donors. All cohort members were sampled while nominally healthy, although unrecorded immune exposures were likely present. The donor tested CMV seronegative and was one of the 352 seronegative cohort members. A peripheral blood sample was provided by each donor, and peripheral blood mononuclear cells were used for TCR beta sequencing. Genomic DNA was extracted from the blood cell samples with the Qiagen DNeasy Blood Extraction Kit. Input material: PBMCs. This chain joins TRBV7-9 to TRBJ1-2; 11 middle bases align to TRBD1. This receptor was taken from a boy between 10 and 17 years old in good health and CMV-seronegative. The CDR3 has the sequence CASSIRTGGVYGYTF. The nucleotide sequence reads TGTGCCAGCAGCATAAGGACAGGGGGCGTCTATGGCTACACCTTC.